This section outlines one T cell receptor (beta chain) sequence together with its context. The CDR3 does not end in the conserved phenylalanine or tryptophan, so this is likely a read error. Because the CDR3's place on the DNA is in doubt, the DNA is left out and the CDR3 is given as listed by TCRdb. These data originate in a study of cytomegalovirus exposure and HLA in healthy donors. Counting both end residues, the CDR3 totals 9 amino acids. CDR1 is SGDLS, CDR2 YYNGEE, per germline. The PCR had 60 Vbeta and 13 Jbeta primers. The data were produced by immunoSEQ multiplex PCR, yet TCRdb's version contains in-frame clones alone and is incomplete. Its listing shows 150,000 to 200,000 clones.

Source material: PBMCs. This TCR was recovered from a woman aged 55-70 years in good health and CMV-seronegative. The chain recombines TRBV9 with TRBJ1-3. The CDR3 reads CASSVAPPV.